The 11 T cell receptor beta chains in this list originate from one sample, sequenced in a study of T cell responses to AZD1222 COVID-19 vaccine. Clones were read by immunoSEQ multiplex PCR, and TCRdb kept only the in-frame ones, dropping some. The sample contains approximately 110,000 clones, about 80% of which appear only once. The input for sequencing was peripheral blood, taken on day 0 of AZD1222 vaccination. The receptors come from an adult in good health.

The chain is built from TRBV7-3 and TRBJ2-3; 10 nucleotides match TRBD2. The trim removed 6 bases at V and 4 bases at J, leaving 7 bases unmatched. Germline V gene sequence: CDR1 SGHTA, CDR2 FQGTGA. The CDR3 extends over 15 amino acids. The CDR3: CASSRAGGRADTQYF. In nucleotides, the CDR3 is TGTGCCAGCAGTCGAGCGGGGGGGCGTGCAGATACGCAGTATTTT.

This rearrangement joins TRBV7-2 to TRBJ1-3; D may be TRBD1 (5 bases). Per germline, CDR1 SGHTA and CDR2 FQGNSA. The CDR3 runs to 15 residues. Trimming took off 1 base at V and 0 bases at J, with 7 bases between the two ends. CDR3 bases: TGTGCCAGCAGCTTAGTGGGGGTCTCTGGAAACACCATATATTTT. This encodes CASSLVGVSGNTIYF.

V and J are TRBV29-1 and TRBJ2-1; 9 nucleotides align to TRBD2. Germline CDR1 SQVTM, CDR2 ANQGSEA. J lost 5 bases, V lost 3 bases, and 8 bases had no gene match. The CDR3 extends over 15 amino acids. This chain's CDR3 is CSVDRLAGFNNEQFF. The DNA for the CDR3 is TGCAGCGTTGATCGCCTAGCGGGGTTCAACAATGAGCAGTTCTTC.

CDR3 DNA sequence: TGCGCCAGCAGCATTGACAGGGTCGGCACTGAAGCTTTCTTT. This encodes CASSIDRVGTEAFF. This chain joins TRBV5-1 and TRBJ1-1; 7 bases match TRBD1. The germline V gene has CDR1 SGHRS and CDR2 YFSETQ. The V gene end was trimmed by 4 bases and the J gene end by 4 bases; junction bases not matched to a gene: 7. CDR3 length equals 14 residues.

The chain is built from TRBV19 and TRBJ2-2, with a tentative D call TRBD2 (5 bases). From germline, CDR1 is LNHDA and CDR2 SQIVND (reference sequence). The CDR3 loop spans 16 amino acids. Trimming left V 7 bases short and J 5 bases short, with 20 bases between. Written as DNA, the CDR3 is TGTGCCAGTATCCAGGCCCCGGGTTGGGAGACCGGGGAGCTGTTTTTT. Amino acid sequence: CASIQAPGWETGELFF.

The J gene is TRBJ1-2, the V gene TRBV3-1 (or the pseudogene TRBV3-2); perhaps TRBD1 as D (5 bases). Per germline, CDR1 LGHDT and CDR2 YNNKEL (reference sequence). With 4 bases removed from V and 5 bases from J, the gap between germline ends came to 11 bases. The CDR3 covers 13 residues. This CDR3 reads CASSPARQYGYTF. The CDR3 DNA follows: TGTGCCAGCAGCCCGGCGAGACAGTATGGCTACACCTTC.

The CDR3 here is CASREPGDGSEKLFF. The CDR3 coding sequence is TGTGCCAGTAGAGAACCGGGGGACGGGAGTGAAAAACTGTTTTTT. The chain uses TRBV19 and TRBJ1-4, with D maybe TRBD1 (5 bases). The CDR3 has 15 amino acids. Deletions cut 6 bases from V and 7 bases from J, with 18 bases between. The germline gives CDR1 LNHDA, CDR2 SQIVND (reference sequence).

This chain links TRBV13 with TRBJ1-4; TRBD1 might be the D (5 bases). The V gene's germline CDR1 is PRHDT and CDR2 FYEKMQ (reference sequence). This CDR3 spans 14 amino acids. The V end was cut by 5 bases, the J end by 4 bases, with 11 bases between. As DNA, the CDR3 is TGTGCCAGCAGCCCTGAAGGGGTTAATGAAAAACTGTTTTTT. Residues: CASSPEGVNEKLFF. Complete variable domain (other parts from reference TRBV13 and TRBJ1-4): AAGVIQSPRHLIKEKRETATLKCYPIPRHDTVYWYQQGPGQDPQFLISFYEKMQSDKGSIPDRFSAQQFSDYHSELNMSSLELGDSALYFCASSPEGVNEKLFFGSGTQLSVL.

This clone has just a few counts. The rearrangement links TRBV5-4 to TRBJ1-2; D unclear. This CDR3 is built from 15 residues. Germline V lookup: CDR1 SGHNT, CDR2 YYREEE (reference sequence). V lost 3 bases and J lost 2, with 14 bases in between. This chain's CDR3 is CASSSQKDPNYGYTF. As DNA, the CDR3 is TGTGCCAGCAGCTCGCAGAAAGACCCAAACTATGGCTACACCTTC.

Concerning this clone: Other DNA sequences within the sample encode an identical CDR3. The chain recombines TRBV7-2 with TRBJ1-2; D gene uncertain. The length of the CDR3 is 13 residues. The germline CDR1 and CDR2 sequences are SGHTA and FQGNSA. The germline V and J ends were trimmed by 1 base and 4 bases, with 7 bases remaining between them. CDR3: CASSLGGRYGYTF. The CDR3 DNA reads TGTGCCAGCAGCTTAGGTGGACGCTATGGCTACACCTTC.

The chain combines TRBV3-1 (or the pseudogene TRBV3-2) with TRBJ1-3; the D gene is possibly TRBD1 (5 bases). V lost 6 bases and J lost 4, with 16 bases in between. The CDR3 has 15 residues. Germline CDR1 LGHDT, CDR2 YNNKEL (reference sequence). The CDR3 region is CASSPSTGSGNTIYF. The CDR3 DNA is TGTGCCAGCAGTCCTTCAACAGGCTCCGGAAACACCATATATTTT.